The T cell receptor (beta chain) described here comes from a study of OX40 agonist ivuxolimab in advanced cancers. The data were produced by immunoSEQ multiplex PCR, yet TCRdb's version contains in-frame clones alone and is incomplete. The data show roughly 76,000 clones, around 86% seen once. The germline V gene has CDR1 SEHNR and CDR2 FQNEAQ (reference sequence). The CDR3 covers 13 residues. Trimming took 8 bases from V and 5 from J, leaving 15 bases between them. This material consisted of CD4+ or CD8+ T cells sorted from blood, taken in a trial of the OX40 agonist ivuxolimab. This clonotype was obtained from an adult with an advanced solid tumor such as melanoma, head and neck, liver or kidney cancer. The V call is TRBV7-9, the J call TRBJ1-1; perhaps TRBD1 as D (6 bases). CDR3 in amino acids: CASGQGYLTEAFF. CDR3 sequence (DNA): TGTGCCAGCGGGCAGGGGTACCTAACTGAAGCTTTCTTT.